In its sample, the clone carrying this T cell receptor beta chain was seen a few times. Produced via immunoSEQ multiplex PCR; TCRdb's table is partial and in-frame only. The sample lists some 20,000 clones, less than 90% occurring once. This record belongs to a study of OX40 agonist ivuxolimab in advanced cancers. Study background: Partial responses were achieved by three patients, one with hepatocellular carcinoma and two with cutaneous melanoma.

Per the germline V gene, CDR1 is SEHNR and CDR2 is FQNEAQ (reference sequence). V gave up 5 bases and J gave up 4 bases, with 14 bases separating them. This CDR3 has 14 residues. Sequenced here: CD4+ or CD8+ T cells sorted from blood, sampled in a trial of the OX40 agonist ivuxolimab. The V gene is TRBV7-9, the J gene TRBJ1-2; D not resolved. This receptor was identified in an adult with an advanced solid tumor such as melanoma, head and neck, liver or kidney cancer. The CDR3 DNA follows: TGTGCCAGCAGCCCGCAGGAAACTCGCTATGGCTACACCTTC. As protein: CASSPQETRYGYTF. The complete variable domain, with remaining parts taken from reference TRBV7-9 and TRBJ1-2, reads DTGVSQNPRHKITKRGQNVTFRCDPISEHNRLYWYRQTLGQGPEFLTYFQNEAQLEKSRLLSDRFSAERPKGSFSTLEIQRTEQGDSAMYLCASSPQETRYGYTFGSGTRLTVV.